This passage covers 3 T cell receptor beta chains from one sample sequenced in a study of CD8 T cells in ankylosing spondylitis. Points from the study as a whole: A TCR beta motif of seven or eight highly homologous variants appeared characteristic of ankylosing spondylitis blood.

TCRdb analysed the 5' RACE reads with MiXCR anew, one entry per CDR3 protein. The repertoire holds 800,000 to 900,000 distinct CDR3 sequences, with about an eighth as singletons. No antigen has been identified for these receptors. Sequenced: blood, either unsorted or a sorted T cell fraction (not recorded which). These receptors all come from a male donor with ankylosing spondylitis.

There are many counts of this clonotype. CDR3 DNA: TGTGCCAGCAGCCCCGGACAGGGGGCTTTTGGAAACACCATATATTTT. Translation gives CASSPGQGAFGNTIYF. The chain carries TRBV7-2 and TRBJ1-3; 11 bases map to TRBD1. The CDR3 consists of 16 residues. The germline V gene has CDR1 SGHTA and CDR2 FQGNSA. Germline trimming cut 5 bases from V and 3 bases from J; bases unmatched to any gene: 6. Looking up the rest from reference TRBV7-2 and TRBJ1-3 gives the full variable domain: GAGVSQSPSNKVTEKGKDVELRCDPISGHTALYWYRQSLGQGLEFLIYFQGNSAPDKSGLPSDRFSAERTGGSVSTLTIQRTQQEDSAVYLCASSPGQGAFGNTIYFGEGSWLTVV.

This clonotype was picked up a small number of times. The gene calls are TRBV11-2 and TRBJ1-2; D remains unclear. CDR3 length: 13 amino acids. Trimming removed 1 base at V and 5 bases at J, with 8 bases between. Germline loops: CDR1 SGHAT, CDR2 FQNNGV. CDR3 protein: CASSLAVHYGYTF. Here the CDR3 DNA reads TGTGCCAGCAGCTTAGCGGTACATTATGGCTACACCTTC.

This clonotype was seen more than once but under ten times. The chain uses TRBV7-8 and TRBJ2-7; 9 bases fit TRBD2. Germline V gives CDR1 SGHVS, CDR2 FQNEAQ. The CDR3 spans 19 residues. Trimming took 7 bases from V and 0 from J; bases not matched to a gene: 19. The CDR3 DNA reads TGTGCCAGCATCCCCTGGGGCGCGGGGGGGGCAAAAAGCTCCTACGAGCAGTACTTC. Translated: CASIPWGAGGAKSSYEQYF.